This entry lists 27 T cell receptor beta chains sequenced from one sample in a study of T cell responses to AZD1222 COVID-19 vaccine. Generated by immunoSEQ multiplex PCR, the TCRdb table keeps only in-frame clones and is missing some. This table holds some 200,000 clones, 85% to 95% found once. Source: peripheral blood, taken on day 0 of MenACWY control vaccination. The receptors stem from an adult in good health.

This rearrangement joins TRBV7-9 to TRBJ1-4; the D is unclear. Germline lookup yields CDR1 SEHNR and CDR2 FQNEAQ (reference sequence). V was trimmed by 6 bases and J by 5 bases, leaving 13 bases between them. CDR3 length equals 14 residues. This CDR3 is CASRRNPSNEKLFF. CDR3 coding DNA: TGTGCCAGCAGGAGGAACCCCTCAAATGAAAAACTGTTTTTT.

Regarding this clone: Other DNA sequences in this specimen translate into the identical CDR3. The chain employs TRBV7-2 and TRBJ1-5; D is ambiguous. The germline V gene has CDR1 SGHTA and CDR2 FQGNSA. Between the trimmed V and J ends, which lost 0 bases and 3 bases, there was a span of 6 bases. The CDR3 spans 14 residues. CDR3 loop: CASSLAGPNQPQHF. CDR3 coding DNA: TGTGCCAGCAGCTTAGCAGGCCCCAATCAGCCCCAGCATTTT.

This sequence joins TRBV28 and TRBJ1-4, with D maybe TRBD1 (5 bases). The CDR3 length is 14 residues. The germline CDR1 and CDR2 sequences are MDHEN and SYDVKM. Trimming took off 2 bases at V and 7 bases at J, with 11 bases between the two ends. In DNA form, the CDR3 reads TGTGCCAGCAGTTTAGAGGGGTTGGGTGAAAAACTGTTTTTT. It translates to CASSLEGLGEKLFF.

This chain joins TRBV3-1 (or the pseudogene TRBV3-2) and TRBJ1-6; D gene ambiguous. CDR3 length: 13 amino acids. Trimming cost V 1 base and J 10 bases, with 8 bases left between them. Looked up from germline, CDR1 is LGHDT and CDR2 is YNNKEL (reference sequence). The CDR3 spells CASSQVEDSPLHF. CDR3 coding DNA: TGTGCCAGCAGCCAAGTTGAGGACTCACCCCTCCACTTT.

The CDR3 here is CASSSYGSSGNTIYF. The CDR3 nucleotides are TGTGCCAGCAGCTCCTACGGAAGCTCTGGAAACACCATATATTTT. The J gene is TRBJ1-3, the V gene TRBV11-2; D is unresolved. This CDR3 spans 15 amino acids. The germline gives CDR1 SGHAT, CDR2 FQNNGV. The V and J ends lost 4 bases and 0 bases respectively, with 10 bases between them.

This chain uses TRBV5-1 with TRBJ1-5; no clear D. Germline values: CDR1 SGHRS, CDR2 YFSETQ. Trimming pared 0 bases from V and 1 base from J, leaving 17 bases between. The CDR3 covers 18 residues. CDR3 loop: CASSLEGLRVSSNQPQHF. The CDR3 DNA reads TGCGCCAGCAGCTTGGAGGGATTGAGGGTTTCGAGCAATCAGCCCCAGCATTTT.

V is TRBV2 and J is TRBJ2-5; 11 nucleotides align to TRBD2. CDR1 SNHLY and CDR2 FYNNEI come from the germline V gene. V trimming: 6 bases; J trimming: 5 bases; junction bases outside the gene matches: 5. The CDR3 has 14 residues. The CDR3 is CASRSTSGGETQYF. CDR3 in DNA: TGTGCCAGCAGAAGTACTAGCGGGGGTGAGACCCAGTACTTC.

V usage is TRBV5-8 and J usage is TRBJ2-5; TRBD2 might be the D (6 bases). V dropped 3 bases and J dropped 1 base, with 7 bases sitting between them. This CDR3 contains 13 residues. Germline V gene data show CDR1 as SGHTS and CDR2 as YDEGEE. This CDR3 reads CASSSGLQETQYF. CDR3 DNA sequence: TGTGCCAGCAGCTCGGGACTCCAAGAGACCCAGTACTTC.

This chain links TRBV6-4 with TRBJ1-2; tentative D call: TRBD1 (6 bases). The CDR3 is 12 amino acids. Trimming cost V 6 bases and J 8 bases, with 13 bases left between them. Looked up from germline, CDR1 is MRHNA and CDR2 is SNTAGT. Written as DNA, the CDR3 is TGTGCCAGCAGCTCAGGGGCTGGGGGCTACACCTTC. Amino acid sequence: CASSSGAGGYTF.

The J gene is TRBJ2-2, the V gene TRBV7-2; unclear D gene. The CDR3 sequence is 16 residues long. Trimming took 1 base from V and 0 from J, leaving 9 bases between them. Looked up from germline, CDR1 is SGHTA and CDR2 is FQGNSA. CDR3 protein: CASSLVGSPNTGELFF. The DNA of the CDR3 is TGTGCCAGCAGCTTAGTCGGCAGCCCGAACACCGGGGAGCTGTTTTTT.

The V gene is TRBV5-4, the J gene TRBJ1-1; D is uncertain. This CDR3 comprises 13 residues. In germline, CDR1 is SGHNT, CDR2 YYREEE (reference sequence). Between the trimmed V and J ends, which lost 3 bases and 5 bases, there was a span of 11 bases. The CDR3 here is CASSYTQGTEAFF. The CDR3 nucleotides are TGTGCCAGCAGCTACACACAAGGGACTGAAGCTTTCTTT.

This chain joins TRBV2 and TRBJ1-1; D perhaps matches TRBD1 (5 bases). V lost 7 bases, J lost 1 base, and 10 bases lay in between. The germline V gene has CDR1 SNHLY and CDR2 FYNNEI. The CDR3 has 13 residues. Here the CDR3 DNA reads TGTGCCAGCACCCGGGGGGGGAACACTGAAGCTTTCTTT. Residues: CASTRGGNTEAFF.

The rearrangement uses TRBV9 and TRBJ2-1; D is undetermined. CDR1 and CDR2 (germline): SGDLS, YYNGEE. Trimming took 1 base from V and 0 from J, leaving 8 bases between them. CDR3 size: 15 residues. The CDR3 here is CASSVRQSSYNEQFF. The CDR3 DNA is TGTGCCAGCAGCGTAAGACAAAGCTCCTACAATGAGCAGTTCTTC.

The V call is TRBV29-1, the J call TRBJ2-5, with a weak D call TRBD1 (5 bases). The CDR3 extends over 14 amino acids. The germline gives CDR1 SQVTM, CDR2 ANQGSEA. Trimming cost V 2 bases and J 5 bases, with 15 bases left between them. This chain's CDR3 is CSVESLGAWETQYF. DNA for the CDR3: TGCAGCGTTGAATCCTTAGGGGCGTGGGAGACCCAGTACTTC.

This chain links TRBV30 with TRBJ1-4; D is undetermined. The V end was cut by 4 bases, the J end by 0 bases, with 6 bases between. The CDR3 is made up of 13 amino acids. CDR1 is GTSNPN and CDR2 is SVGIG in the germline V gene (reference sequence). In DNA, the CDR3 is TGTGCCTGGACGAGGTCAACTAATGAAAAACTGTTTTTT. Encoded protein: CAWTRSTNEKLFF.

The V gene is TRBV15, the J gene TRBJ2-2; possibly TRBD1 for D (6 bases). CDR3 size: 17 residues. Trimming stripped 0 bases from V and 3 bases from J, with 14 bases between. The germline V gene has CDR1 LNHNV and CDR2 YYDKDF (reference sequence). CDR3 in DNA: TGTGCCACCAGCAGAGATTCCAGGCAGGGGTACACCGGGGAGCTGTTTTTT. This gives the protein CATSRDSRQGYTGELFF.

A single count supports this clone. This chain joins TRBV19 and TRBJ2-2; D is ambiguous. The CDR3 is 15 residues long. Trimming left V 1 base short and J 3 bases short, with 9 bases between. Per the germline V gene, CDR1 is LNHDA and CDR2 is SQIVND (reference sequence). The CDR3 bases are TGTGCCAGTAGTATAGGACAATCCTACACCGGGGAGCTGTTTTTT. This codes for CASSIGQSYTGELFF. Full variable domain (missing parts from reference TRBV19 and TRBJ2-2): DGGITQSPKYLFRKEGQNVTLSCEQNLNHDAMYWYRQDPGQGLRLIYYSQIVNDFQKGDIAEGYSVSREKKESFPLTVTSAQKNPTAFYLCASSIGQSYTGELFFGEGSRLTVL.

The V gene is TRBV2, the J gene TRBJ2-3; 7 positions match TRBD2. The CDR3 has 15 residues. Germline CDR1 and CDR2: SNHLY and FYNNEI. Trimming cost V 10 bases and J 2 bases; bases outside gene matches: 12. DNA for the CDR3: TGTGCCACTGTGGGGGGGGAATACCTCACAGATACGCAGTATTTT. This sequence encodes CATVGGEYLTDTQYF.

V and J are TRBV5-1 and TRBJ1-6; 7 bases align to TRBD1. Germline V lookup: CDR1 SGHRS, CDR2 YFSETQ. This CDR3 has 14 amino acids. V lost 5 bases to trimming and J lost 6 bases; unmatched junction nucleotides: 5. The chain's CDR3 is CASRTDRSNSPLHF. CDR3 DNA sequence: TGCGCCAGCAGGACGGACAGGTCTAATTCACCCCTCCACTTT.

The chain carries TRBV28 and TRBJ1-5; weak D call: TRBD1 (5 bases). The ends were cut back, 1 base at V and 4 bases at J, with 11 bases in the middle. The CDR3 spans 15 residues. Germline-derived CDR1 and CDR2 are MDHEN and SYDVKM. DNA for the CDR3: TGTGCCAGCAGTTTATTGGGCAGGGATAATCAGCCCCAGCATTTT. Encoded protein: CASSLLGRDNQPQHF.

The chain combines TRBV6-5 with TRBJ1-1; no definite D call. The V gene's germline CDR1 is MNHEY and CDR2 SVGAGI. V shed 7 bases and J shed 2 bases, with 11 bases lying between them. The CDR3 has 13 amino acids. The CDR3 region is CASTLLGNTEAFF. The CDR3 nucleotides are TGTGCCAGCACTTTACTTGGTAACACTGAAGCTTTCTTT.

The chain recombines TRBV20-1 with TRBJ1-6; D is perhaps TRBD1 (5 bases). The CDR3 consists of 16 residues. The V end was cut by 3 bases, the J end by 8 bases, with 20 bases between. Germline CDR1 is DFQATT and CDR2 is SNEGSKA (reference sequence). Written as DNA, the CDR3 is TGCAGTGCTAGTCCGGGACGGGGGGTATTTGATTCACCCCTCCACTTT. This codes for CSASPGRGVFDSPLHF.

The J gene is TRBJ1-1, the V gene TRBV19; perhaps TRBD1 as D (6 bases). CDR1 LNHDA and CDR2 SQIVND come from the germline V gene (reference sequence). The CDR3 is made up of 14 amino acids. Trimming took 3 bases from V and 4 from J, leaving 12 bases between them. CDR3 coding DNA: TGTGCCAGTAGTATGGGGGGCCGCGGCACTGAAGCTTTCTTT. Amino acid sequence: CASSMGGRGTEAFF.

This rearrangement joins TRBV19 to TRBJ2-7; D is perhaps TRBD2 (6 bases). The CDR3 contains 14 residues. Germline V gene lookup returns CDR1 LNHDA and CDR2 SQIVND (reference sequence). Trimming cost V 1 base and J 1 base, with 8 bases left between them. This CDR3 is CASSIGDLSYEQYF. The CDR3 coding sequence is TGTGCCAGTAGTATAGGGGACTTATCCTACGAGCAGTACTTC.

The rearrangement joins TRBV5-1 to TRBJ2-1; maybe TRBD2 (5 bases). The V gene's germline CDR1 is SGHRS and CDR2 YFSETQ. Trimming left V 1 base short and J 5 bases short, with 13 bases between. The CDR3 has 15 amino acids. Here the CDR3 reads CASSLRRQANNEQFF. CDR3 nucleotide sequence: TGCGCCAGCAGCTTGAGGAGGCAGGCCAACAATGAGCAGTTCTTC.

V gene TRBV11-2 combines with J gene TRBJ2-3; D not certain. CDR1 and CDR2 from the germline V gene are SGHAT and FQNNGV. Trimming removed 5 bases at V and 2 bases at J, with 8 bases between. The CDR3 has 13 residues. The CDR3, as DNA: TGTGCCAGCAGCCGACAACTCACAGATACGCAGTATTTT. Its translation: CASSRQLTDTQYF.

V usage is TRBV7-2 and J usage is TRBJ1-1; 9 nucleotides line up with TRBD1. The CDR3 covers 13 residues. The germline CDR1 and CDR2 sequences are SGHTA and FQGNSA. Trimming cost V 5 bases and J 4 bases; bases outside gene matches: 2. CDR3: CASSLDRGTEAFF. The CDR3 coding sequence is TGTGCCAGCAGCCTGGACAGGGGCACTGAAGCTTTCTTT.